The text below deals with one TCR beta chain. What it binds is not known. The repertoire was sequenced with immunoSEQ multiplex PCR; TCRdb's copy has only in-frame clones and lacks some. The sample has some 28,000 clones, 90% seen once. The sample originates from a study of OX40 agonist ivuxolimab in advanced cancers. The overall study: Cohort: 82.7% men, mean age around 55, aged roughly 23 to 79. Whole-study results and caveats: CD8+ T cells were the subset that, on average, had more expanded clones than CD4+.

From germline, CDR1 is LNHNV and CDR2 YYDKDF (reference sequence). The junction had 7 bases not matched to a gene; V was cut back by 7 bases and J by 4 bases. The CDR3 length is 14 residues. V and J are TRBV15 and TRBJ2-1, with 7 bases matching TRBD1. This clonotype originated in an adult with an advanced solid tumor such as melanoma, head and neck, liver or kidney cancer. The sequenced sample was CD4+ or CD8+ T cells sorted from blood, obtained in a trial of the OX40 agonist ivuxolimab. The CDR3 nucleotides are TGTGCCACCATCAGGGGGACCCCGTACAATGAGCAGTTCTTC. It encodes CATIRGTPYNEQFF.